Listed here is a single TCR beta chain. No antigen is known for it. This sample is part of a study of neoadjuvant anti-PD-1 for oral cavity cancer. Measured with immunoSEQ multiplex PCR; TCRdb has only the in-frame clones, and not every one. The sample contains thousands of clones, more than 70% of which appear only once. The CDR3 sequence is 12 residues long. The V gene end was trimmed by 6 bases and the J gene end by 7 bases; junction bases not matched to a gene: 6. From germline, CDR1 is MDHEN and CDR2 SYDVKM. Overall study findings and caveats: Each response group had just a few patients in TCR analyses.

Time point of the sample: after neoadjuvant nivolumab, at surgical resection. Patients had HPV-negative, locally advanced oral cavity squamous cell carcinoma. No culture or expansion preceded analysis of these blood cells. The TCR comes from a person aged 35 to 85 with oral cavity squamous cell carcinoma. The sequenced sample was PBMCs, obtained after nivolumab (anti-PD-1) treatment. This chain uses TRBV28 with TRBJ2-7; 7 positions match TRBD2. The DNA of the CDR3 is TGTGCCAGCAGGGCGGGAGTGTGGGAGCAGTACTTC. Amino acids: CASRAGVWEQYF.